This is a list of T cell receptor beta chains from one sample in a study of cytomegalovirus exposure and HLA in healthy donors. The data were produced by immunoSEQ multiplex PCR, yet TCRdb's version contains in-frame clones alone and is incomplete. The sample has around 130,000 clones; about 73% are singletons. Sequencing used PBMCs. The receptors originated from a woman aged 45-60 years in good health and CMV-seropositive. Both conserved end residues are part of each CDR3. The order of the fields is D gene, clone size, V gene, J gene, CDR3 protein, CDR3 DNA. The D gene is left open where the match is weak. Clone size is stated in some rows and not others, as once, few, many or a class when expanded.

d_gene: NA
abundance: few
v_gene: TRBV19
j_gene: TRBJ1-3
CDR3aa: CASSALGNTIYF
CDR3nt: TGTGCCAGTAGTGCGCTGGGAAACACCATATATTTT

d_gene: TRBD1
abundance: NA
v_gene: TRBV7-2
j_gene: TRBJ2-1
CDR3aa: CASSSGQGSYNEQFF
CDR3nt: TGTGCCAGCAGCTCAGGACAGGGTTCCTACAATGAGCAGTTCTTC

d_gene: NA
abundance: NA
v_gene: TRBV6-5
j_gene: TRBJ2-7
CDR3aa: CASSYSNTAYEQYF
CDR3nt: TGTGCCAGCAGTTACTCGAATACGGCCTACGAGCAGTACTTC

d_gene: TRBD2
abundance: NA
v_gene: TRBV7-2
j_gene: TRBJ2-7
CDR3aa: CASSWKPSGGAGSYEQYF
CDR3nt: TGTGCCAGCAGCTGGAAACCTAGCGGGGGGGCCGGGTCCTACGAGCAGTACTTC

d_gene: NA
abundance: NA
v_gene: TRBV5-4
j_gene: TRBJ1-1
CDR3aa: CASSFDRPSLNTEAFF
CDR3nt: TGTGCCAGCAGTTTCGACCGCCCTAGCCTGAACACTGAAGCTTTCTTT

d_gene: NA
abundance: once
v_gene: TRBV7-9
j_gene: TRBJ1-1
CDR3aa: CSSSLEAGAEAFF
CDR3nt: TGTTCCAGCAGCTTAGAGGCCGGGGCTGAAGCTTTCTTT

d_gene: NA
abundance: NA
v_gene: TRBV5-5
j_gene: TRBJ2-1
CDR3aa: CASSLQGSVSYNEQFF
CDR3nt: TGTGCCAGCAGCCTTCAGGGGTCTGTCTCCTACAATGAGCAGTTCTTC

d_gene: NA
abundance: few
v_gene: TRBV18
j_gene: TRBJ1-1
CDR3aa: CASSPVRGDTEAFF
CDR3nt: TGTGCCAGCTCACCAGTAAGGGGTGACACTGAAGCTTTCTTT

d_gene: TRBD1
abundance: NA
v_gene: TRBV5-4
j_gene: TRBJ2-5
CDR3aa: CASSDGTGKTQYF
CDR3nt: TGTGCCAGCAGCGACGGGACAGGGAAGACCCAGTACTTC

d_gene: TRBD1
abundance: NA
v_gene: TRBV7-2
j_gene: TRBJ1-3
CDR3aa: CASRPGGSPPGNTIYF
CDR3nt: TGTGCCAGCAGGCCAGGGGGCTCCCCTCCCGGAAACACCATATATTTT

d_gene: NA
abundance: once
v_gene: TRBV6-6
j_gene: TRBJ1-4
CDR3aa: CASSYGGITNEKLFF
CDR3nt: TGTGCCAGCAGTTACGGCGGAATTACTAATGAAAAACTGTTTTTT

d_gene: TRBD1
abundance: NA
v_gene: TRBV7-9
j_gene: TRBJ2-7
CDR3aa: CASSIGQVLTSYEQYF
CDR3nt: TGTGCCAGCAGCATAGGACAGGTTCTAACCTCCTACGAGCAGTACTTC

d_gene: TRBD1
abundance: few
v_gene: TRBV10-1
j_gene: TRBJ1-6
CDR3aa: CASSTGTEANSPLHF
CDR3nt: TGCGCCAGCTCCACCGGGACAGAGGCTAATTCACCCCTCCACTTT

d_gene: NA
abundance: few
v_gene: TRBV6-5
j_gene: TRBJ1-2
CDR3aa: CASSYSRRSYGYTF
CDR3nt: TGTGCCAGCAGTTACTCGAGGAGGAGCTATGGCTACACCTTC